This T cell receptor (beta chain) was captured in a study of T cells in Graves' hyperthyroidism and ophthalmopathy. Study results and limitations: Within blood appeared most thyroid clonotypes that had expanded above 0.001.

CDR3 length equals 15 residues. V lost 5 bases, J lost 5 bases, and 18 bases lay in between. Germline V gene lookup returns CDR1 SGHVS and CDR2 FNYEAQ. The source material, RNA transcripts, was used to amplify TCR beta CDR3 regions. The HTBI primer set was used in a first-round RT-PCR of the TCR CDR3. One entry per CDR3 protein results from TCRdb running MiXCR on the multiplex PCR reads. This sample has roughly 180,000 distinct CDR3 sequences, with roughly 9.4% found just once. Comment on this clonotype: Antigen: not known.

The chain joins TRBV7-6 to TRBJ2-5; D possibly corresponds to TRBD1 (5 bases). This receptor was identified in a woman between 18 and 29 years old with Graves' hyperthyroidism that later progressed to Graves' ophthalmopathy. Sequences were obtained from blood. CDR3 in DNA: TGTGCCAGCAGCCCAAGCTGGGGCCTAGGGGAGACCCAGTACTTC. Translation: CASSPSWGLGETQYF.